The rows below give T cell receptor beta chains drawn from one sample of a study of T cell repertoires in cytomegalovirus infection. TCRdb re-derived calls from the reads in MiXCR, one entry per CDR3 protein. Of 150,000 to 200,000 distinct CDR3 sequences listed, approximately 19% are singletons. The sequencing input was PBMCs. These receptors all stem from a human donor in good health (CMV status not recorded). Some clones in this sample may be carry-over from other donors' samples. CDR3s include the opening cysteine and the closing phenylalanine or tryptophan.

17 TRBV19 CASSIAGDSSYNSPLHF
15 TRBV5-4 CASSLQDRGTDTQYF
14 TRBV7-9 CASSSLGQGYEQYF
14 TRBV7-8 CASSLNRGLNEAFF
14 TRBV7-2 CASSQGQLNTEAFF
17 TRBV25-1 CASSEYKTGGKRDGYTF
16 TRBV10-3 CATSRDRADLGAEAFF
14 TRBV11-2 CASSLVGATYEQYF
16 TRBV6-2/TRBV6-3 CASSYLSGAGANVLTF
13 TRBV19 CASTHAGVETQYF
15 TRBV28 CASTTAGVAKNIQYF
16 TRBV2 CASTTGTGPITDTQYF
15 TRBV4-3 CASSQSGQGVQPQHF
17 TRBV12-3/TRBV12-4 CASRLPGLAGGHNEQFF
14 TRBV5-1 CASSPGGRLVEQFF
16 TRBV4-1 CASSQELGAANYGYTF
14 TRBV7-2 CASSLEWIGDTQYF
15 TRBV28 CASSSDRGRNQPQHF
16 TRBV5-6 CASSLEGSGYNYGYTF
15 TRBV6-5 CASSRTRTNTGELFF
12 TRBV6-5 CASSTGGGEAFF
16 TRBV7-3 CASSSQDRWDTDTQYF
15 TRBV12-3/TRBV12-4 CASTPRQGLNTEAFF
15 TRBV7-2 CASSHTSDWYNEQFF
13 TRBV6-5 CASRGGARETQYF
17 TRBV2 CASREWTGGWIGYGYTF